This T cell receptor beta chain was identified during a study of control samples from healthy donors and cancer patients. Only in-frame clones appear in the TCRdb table, and some are missing; sequencing was by immunoSEQ multiplex PCR. The sample contains roughly 100,000 clones, 91% of which appear only once. The CDR3 has 13 amino acids. V gave up 2 bases and J gave up 0 bases, with 5 bases separating them. CDR1 is SGHNT, CDR2 YYREEE, per germline (reference sequence). This sequence originates from a woman younger than 45 in good health. The chain joins TRBV5-4 to TRBJ2-5; D ambiguous. Sequencing was carried out using blood. CDR3 sequence: CASSLKNQETQYF. The CDR3, as DNA: TGTGCCAGCAGCTTAAAGAACCAAGAGACCCAGTACTTC. The whole variable domain, remainder taken from reference TRBV5-4 and TRBJ2-5, is ETGVTQSPTHLIKTRGQQVTLRCSSQSGHNTVSWYQQALGQGPQFIFQYYREEENGRGNFPPRFSGLQFPNYSSELNVNALELDDSALYLCASSLKNQETQYFGPGTRLLVL.